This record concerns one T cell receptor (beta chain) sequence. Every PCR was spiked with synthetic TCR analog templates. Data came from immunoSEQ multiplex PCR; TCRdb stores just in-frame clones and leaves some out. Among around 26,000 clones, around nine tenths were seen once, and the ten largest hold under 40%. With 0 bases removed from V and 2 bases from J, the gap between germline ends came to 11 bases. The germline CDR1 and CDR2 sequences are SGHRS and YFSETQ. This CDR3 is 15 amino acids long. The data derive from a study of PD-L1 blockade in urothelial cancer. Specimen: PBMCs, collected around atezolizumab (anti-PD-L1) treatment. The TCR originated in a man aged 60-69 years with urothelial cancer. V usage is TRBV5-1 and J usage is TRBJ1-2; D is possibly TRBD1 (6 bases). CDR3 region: CASSLVSGENYGYTF. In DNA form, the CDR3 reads TGCGCCAGCAGCTTGGTTTCAGGGGAAAACTATGGCTACACCTTC.